This TCR beta chain was profiled in a study of blood T cell repertoires in COVID-19. In germline, CDR1 is SGHNT, CDR2 YYREEE (reference sequence). V lost 4 bases, J lost 0 bases, and 7 bases stayed unmatched. The CDR3 has 15 amino acids. The method was immunoSEQ multiplex PCR; TCRdb's version includes in-frame clones alone and lacks a portion of them. Among about 130,000 clones, around 88% were seen once, and the ten largest hold less than 4.5%. The J gene is TRBJ2-7, the V gene TRBV5-4; 7 bases agree with TRBD1. Sequencing input: peripheral blood. The receptor's source is a man aged 55 to 70 with COVID-19, enrolled during active disease. The CDR3 DNA is TGTGCCAGCAGCCCTCCGGGACAGAGCTCCTACGAGCAGTACTTC. Translated: CASSPPGQSSYEQYF.